Shown below are 13 T cell receptor beta chains from a single sample sequenced in a study of control samples from healthy donors and cancer patients. Sequenced by immunoSEQ multiplex PCR; TCRdb stores in-frame clones only, minus some. This table has approximately 100,000 clones, more than 70% appearing once. The sample consisted of blood. The source is a woman aged 40 to 55 in good health.

V usage is TRBV4-1 and J usage is TRBJ2-6, with D hard to call. V was cut by 0 bases and J by 0 bases, with 3 bases left in between. Germline-derived CDR1 and CDR2 are MGHRA and YSYEKL. The CDR3 is made up of 15 amino acids. CDR3 nucleotide sequence: TGCGCCAGCAGCCAAGAGAGCTCTGGGGCCAACGTCCTGACTTTC. Its translation is CASSQESSGANVLTF.

This chain links TRBV7-9 with TRBJ1-3, with TRBD1 as a possible D gene (5 bases). Trimming shortened V by 1 base and J by 2 bases, and 12 bases separated the two germline ends. Germline V gives CDR1 SEHNR, CDR2 FQNEAQ (reference sequence). The CDR3 length is 16 residues. The CDR3 DNA follows: TGTGCCAGCAGCTTAGTTGGGACCAACCCTGGAAACACCATATATTTT. It codes for CASSLVGTNPGNTIYF.

The chain combines TRBV7-2 with TRBJ2-1; 9 bases line up with TRBD1. Looked up from germline, CDR1 is SGHTA and CDR2 is FQGNSA. The CDR3 has 14 amino acids. Trimming at V came to 1 base and at J to 6 bases, leaving 1 base not matched to a gene. The CDR3, as DNA: TGTGCCAGCAGCTTAGACAGGGGGCTCAATGAGCAGTTCTTC. As protein: CASSLDRGLNEQFF.

In DNA, the CDR3 is TGTGCCAGTAGTCCCGCCTTGGCCATGTCGGGAGCTTTCTTT. It specifies CASSPALAMSGAFF. The chain combines TRBV19 with TRBJ1-1; D gene ambiguous. Germline V gene sequence: CDR1 LNHDA, CDR2 SQIVND (reference sequence). Trimming took 5 bases from V and 10 from J, leaving 20 bases between them. The CDR3 is 14 amino acids.

Remarks on this clone: The DNA is left out, because the CDR3 cannot be placed on it with certainty; the CDR3 is given as TCRdb lists it. CDR3: CASSSSGAETQYF. The V and J genes are TRBV27 and TRBJ2-5. Germline CDR1 reads MNHEY; CDR2 reads SMNVEV (reference sequence). The CDR3 is made up of 13 amino acids, end residues included.

The chain is built from TRBV19 and TRBJ2-1; 12 nucleotides match TRBD1. V gave up 7 bases and J gave up 7 bases; unmatched junction bases: 5. Germline CDR1 reads LNHDA; CDR2 reads SQIVND (reference sequence). CDR3 length equals 14 residues. This CDR3 is CASTRGQGANEQFF. In DNA form, the CDR3 reads TGTGCCAGTACTCGGGGACAGGGGGCAAATGAGCAGTTCTTC.

This sequence joins TRBV5-1 and TRBJ1-6; D is ambiguous. The V and J ends lost 4 bases and 5 bases respectively, with 13 bases between them. The CDR3 length is 15 residues. The V gene's germline CDR1 is SGHRS and CDR2 YFSETQ. This CDR3 reads CASSNQQSDNSPLHF. CDR3 in DNA: TGCGCCAGCAGCAACCAACAGAGCGATAATTCACCCCTCCACTTT.

This clone was counted only a few times. This chain joins TRBV4-2 and TRBJ2-2, with 8 bases lining up with TRBD2. V lost 7 bases, J lost 0 bases, and 10 bases stayed unmatched. CDR1 is LGHNA and CDR2 is YNFKEQ in the germline V gene. The CDR3 totals 17 residues. CDR3 DNA sequence: TGTGCCAGCACCCCCGGGGGGGCGGGGTCGAACACCGGGGAGCTGTTTTTT. It specifies CASTPGGAGSNTGELFF.

This chain's CDR3 is CSGVGEPEAFF. The DNA for the CDR3 is TGCAGCGGTGTGGGGGAGCCTGAAGCTTTCTTT. The genes are TRBV29-1 and TRBJ1-1; D perhaps matches TRBD1 (5 bases). CDR1 is SQVTM and CDR2 is ANQGSEA in the germline V gene. This CDR3 has 11 amino acids. V lost 7 bases, J lost 6 bases, and 12 bases lay in between. Combining the CDR3 with reference TRBV29-1 and TRBJ1-1 gives the whole variable domain SAVISQKPSRDICQRGTSLTIQCQVDSQVTMMFWYRQQPGQSLTLIATANQGSEATYESGFVIDKFPISRPNLTFSTLTVSNMSPEDSSIYLCSGVGEPEAFFGQGTRLTVV.

The V call is TRBV6-5, the J call TRBJ2-7; 7 nucleotides align to TRBD1. Losses at the gene ends were 2 bases for V and 3 bases for J; bases not matched to a gene: 4. This CDR3 region has 14 residues. The germline gives CDR1 MNHEY, CDR2 SVGAGI. CDR3 in amino acids: CASSYGDRGYEQYF. In DNA, the CDR3 is TGTGCCAGCAGTTACGGGGACAGAGGCTACGAGCAGTACTTC.

A few counts support this clone. The chain couples TRBV6-2 or TRBV6-3 to TRBJ1-3, with a possible D match to TRBD1 (5 bases). Germline-derived CDR1 and CDR2 are MNHEY and SVGEGT. The CDR3 loop spans 17 amino acids. Trimming left V 5 bases short and J 0 bases short, with 17 bases between. The CDR3 loop is CASSRGPGTVSGNTIYF. CDR3 coding DNA: TGTGCCAGCAGTAGGGGACCAGGGACCGTCTCTGGAAACACCATATATTTT.

The chain links TRBV7-8 to TRBJ1-2; D not resolved. Per the germline V gene, CDR1 is SGHVS and CDR2 is FQNEAQ. This CDR3 contains 15 residues. V was trimmed by 5 bases and J by 4 bases, leaving 17 bases between them. The CDR3 here is CASSRGLSEGYGYTF. CDR3 coding DNA: TGTGCCAGCAGCCGAGGGCTTTCAGAGGGCTATGGCTACACCTTC. The full variable domain, in which reference TRBV7-8 and TRBJ1-2 provide the parts outside the CDR3, is GAGVSQSPRYKVAKRGQDVALRCDPISGHVSLFWYQQALGQGPEFLTYFQNEAQLDKSGLPSDRFFAERPEGSVSTLKIQRTQQEDSAVYLCASSRGLSEGYGYTFGSGTRLTVV.

The CDR3 reads CASSVSTGGNEKLFF. The CDR3 nucleotides read TGTGCCAGCAGCGTCTCGACAGGGGGTAATGAAAAACTGTTTTTT. The V call is TRBV9, the J call TRBJ1-4; TRBD1 matches at 9 bases. This CDR3 has 15 amino acids. Germline-derived CDR1 and CDR2 are SGDLS and YYNGEE. The ends lost 2 bases at V and 4 bases at J; junction bases unmatched: 3.